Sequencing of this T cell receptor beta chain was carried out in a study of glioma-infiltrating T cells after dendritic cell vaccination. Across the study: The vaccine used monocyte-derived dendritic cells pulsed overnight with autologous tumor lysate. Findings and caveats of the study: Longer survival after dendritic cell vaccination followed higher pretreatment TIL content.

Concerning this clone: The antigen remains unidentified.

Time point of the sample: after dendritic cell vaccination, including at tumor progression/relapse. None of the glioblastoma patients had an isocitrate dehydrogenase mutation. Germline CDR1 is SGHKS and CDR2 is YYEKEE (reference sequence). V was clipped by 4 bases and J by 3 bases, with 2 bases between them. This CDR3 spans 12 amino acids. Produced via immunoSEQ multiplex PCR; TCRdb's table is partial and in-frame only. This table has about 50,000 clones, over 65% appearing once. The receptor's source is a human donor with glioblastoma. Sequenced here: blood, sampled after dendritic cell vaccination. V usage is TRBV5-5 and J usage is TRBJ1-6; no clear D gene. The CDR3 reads CASSRYNSPLHF. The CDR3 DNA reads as TGTGCCAGCAGCCGCTATAATTCACCCCTCCACTTT.